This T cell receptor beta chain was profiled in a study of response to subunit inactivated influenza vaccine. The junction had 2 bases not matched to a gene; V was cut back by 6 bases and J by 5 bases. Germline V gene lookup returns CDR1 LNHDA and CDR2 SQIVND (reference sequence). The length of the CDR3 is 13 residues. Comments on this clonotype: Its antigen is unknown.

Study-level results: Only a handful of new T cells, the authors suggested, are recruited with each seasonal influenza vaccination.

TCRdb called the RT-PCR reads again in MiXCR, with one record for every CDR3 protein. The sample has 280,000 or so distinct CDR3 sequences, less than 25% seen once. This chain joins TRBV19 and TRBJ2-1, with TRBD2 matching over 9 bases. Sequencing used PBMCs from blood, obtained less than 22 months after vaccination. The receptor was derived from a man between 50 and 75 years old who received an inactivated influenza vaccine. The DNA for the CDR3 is TGTGCCAGTAGGACTAGCGGAAACAATGAGCAGTTCTTC. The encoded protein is CASRTSGNNEQFF.